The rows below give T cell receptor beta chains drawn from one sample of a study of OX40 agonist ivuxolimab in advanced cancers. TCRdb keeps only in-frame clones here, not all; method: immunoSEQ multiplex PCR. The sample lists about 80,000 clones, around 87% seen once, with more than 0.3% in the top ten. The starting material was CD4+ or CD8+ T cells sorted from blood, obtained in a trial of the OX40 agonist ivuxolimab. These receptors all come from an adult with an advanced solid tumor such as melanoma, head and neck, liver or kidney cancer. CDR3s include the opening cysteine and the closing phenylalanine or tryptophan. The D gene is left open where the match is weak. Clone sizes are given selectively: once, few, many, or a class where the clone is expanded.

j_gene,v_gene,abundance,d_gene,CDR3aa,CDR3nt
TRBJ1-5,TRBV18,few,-,CASSPPLGTQHF,TGTGCCAGCTCACCACCGTTAGGGACCCAGCATTTT
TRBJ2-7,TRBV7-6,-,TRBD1,CASSLQGAHEQYF,TGTGCCAGCAGCTTACAGGGGGCACACGAGCAGTACTTC
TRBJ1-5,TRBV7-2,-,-,CASAWASEQPQHF,TGTGCCAGCGCCTGGGCGTCGGAACAGCCCCAGCATTTT
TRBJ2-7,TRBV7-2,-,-,CASSRSRVEQYF,TGTGCCAGCAGTCGCAGCAGGGTCGAGCAGTACTTC
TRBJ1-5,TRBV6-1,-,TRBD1,CASSATGKGSNQPQHF,TGTGCCAGCAGTGCGACAGGGAAGGGAAGCAATCAGCCCCAGCATTTT
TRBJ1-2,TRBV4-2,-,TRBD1,CASSQDFAGGAVGYTF,TGTGCCAGCAGCCAAGATTTTGCAGGGGGCGCGGTAGGCTACACCTTC
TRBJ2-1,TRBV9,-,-,CASSVGWRGVDEQFF,TGTGCCAGCAGCGTAGGATGGAGGGGAGTAGATGAGCAGTTCTTC
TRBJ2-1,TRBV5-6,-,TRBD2,CASSLLTSGSSEQFF,TGTGCCAGCAGCTTGCTGACTAGCGGGAGTAGTGAGCAGTTCTTC
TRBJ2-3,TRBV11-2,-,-,CASSPRNTQYF,TGTGCCAGCAGCCCCCGCAATACGCAGTATTTT
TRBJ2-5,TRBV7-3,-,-,CASSAGFQETQYF,TGTGCCAGCAGCGCGGGATTCCAAGAGACCCAGTACTTC
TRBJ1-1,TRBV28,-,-,CASLRRSPTEAFF,TGTGCCAGCCTTCGACGTTCCCCCACTGAAGCTTTCTTT
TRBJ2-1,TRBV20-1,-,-,CSAGPWGEQFF,TGCAGTGCCGGGCCTTGGGGAGAGCAGTTCTTC
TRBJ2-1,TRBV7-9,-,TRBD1,CASSKRQGIGNEQFF,TGTGCCAGCAGTAAAAGACAGGGGATTGGCAATGAGCAGTTCTTC
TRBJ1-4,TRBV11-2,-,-,CASSPRRGAVALFF,TGTGCCAGCAGCCCCCGAAGGGGGGCTGTGGCACTGTTTTTT
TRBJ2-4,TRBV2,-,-,CASSKSAGPLAKNIQYF,TGTGCCAGCAGTAAGAGCGCCGGGCCTTTAGCCAAAAACATTCAGTACTTC
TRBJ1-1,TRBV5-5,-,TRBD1,CASSLVQGVTEAFF,TGTGCCAGCAGCTTGGTACAGGGGGTTACTGAAGCTTTCTTT
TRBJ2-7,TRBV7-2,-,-,CASSLRSRRPYF,TGTGCCAGCAGCTTAAGATCTAGACGACCGTACTTC
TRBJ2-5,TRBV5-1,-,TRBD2,CASSTTSGTFETQYF,TGCGCCAGCAGCACGACTAGCGGGACTTTCGAGACCCAGTACTTC
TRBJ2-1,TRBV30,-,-,CAWKGPGLRSYNEQFF,TGTGCCTGGAAGGGGCCGGGGCTCCGCTCCTACAATGAGCAGTTCTTC
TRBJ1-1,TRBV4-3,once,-,CASSQRVALNTEAFF,TGCGCCAGCAGCCAGAGAGTGGCTCTGAACACTGAAGCTTTCTTT
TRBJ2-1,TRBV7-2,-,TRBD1,CASSPDRGGYNEQFF,TGTGCCAGCAGTCCCGACAGGGGTGGGTACAATGAGCAGTTCTTC
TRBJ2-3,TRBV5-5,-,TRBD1,CASSLAGTGRNTDTQYF,TGTGCCAGCAGCTTGGCCGGGACAGGACGGAACACAGATACGCAGTATTTT
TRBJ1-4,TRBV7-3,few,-,CASSLRPQGKLFF,TGTGCCAGCAGCCTCCGGCCCCAGGGAAAACTGTTTTTT
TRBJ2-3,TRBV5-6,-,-,CASSFRGGTDTQYF,TGTGCCAGCAGCTTTCGCGGAGGCACAGATACGCAGTATTTT
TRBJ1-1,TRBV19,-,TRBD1,CASGQGKTNTEAFF,TGTGCCAGCGGACAGGGGAAGACGAACACTGAAGCTTTCTTT
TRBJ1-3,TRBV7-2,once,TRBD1,CASTYDRARPGNTIYF,TGTGCCAGCACCTACGACAGGGCCAGGCCTGGAAACACCATATATTTT
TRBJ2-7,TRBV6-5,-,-,CASSSVQLGEQYF,TGTGCCAGCAGCTCGGTCCAGCTCGGAGAGCAGTACTTC
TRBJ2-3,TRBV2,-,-,CASRPMARDTQYF,TGTGCCAGCAGGCCAATGGCCCGGGATACGCAGTATTTT
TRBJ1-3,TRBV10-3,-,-,CAIGEGNTIYF,TGTGCCATCGGGGAGGGAAACACCATATATTTT
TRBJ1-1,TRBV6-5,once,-,CASSLQLRNTEAFF,TGTGCCAGCAGTCTCCAGTTACGGAACACTGAAGCTTTCTTT
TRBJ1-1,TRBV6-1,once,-,CASSRRPGSGTEAFF,TGTGCCAGCAGCCGAAGGCCGGGGTCGGGCACTGAAGCTTTCTTT
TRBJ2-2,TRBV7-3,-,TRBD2,CASSLAGLADAGELFF,TGTGCCAGCAGCTTGGCGGGACTAGCGGATGCCGGGGAGCTGTTTTTT
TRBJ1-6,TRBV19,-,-,CASSRGDSPLHF,TGTGCCAGTAGTAGGGGGGATTCACCCCTCCACTTT
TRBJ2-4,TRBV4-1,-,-,CASSPRGGDLAKNIQYF,TGCGCCAGCAGCCCCCGGGGCGGTGATCTAGCCAAAAACATTCAGTACTTC
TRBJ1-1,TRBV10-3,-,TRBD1,CAISVAGGTEAFF,TGTGCCATCAGTGTAGCAGGGGGGACTGAAGCTTTCTTT
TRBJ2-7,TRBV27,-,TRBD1,CASRRTGTYEQYF,TGTGCCAGCAGGAGGACAGGGACATACGAGCAGTACTTC
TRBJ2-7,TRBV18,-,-,CASSSAGSSYEQYF,TGTGCCAGCTCATCGGCAGGGAGCTCCTACGAGCAGTACTTC
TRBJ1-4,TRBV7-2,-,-,CASSFFTGVEKLFF,TGTGCCAGCAGCTTTTTCACGGGGGTTGAAAAACTGTTTTTT
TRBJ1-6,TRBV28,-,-,CASSFGRVNSPLHF,TGTGCCAGCAGTTTTGGCAGAGTAAATTCACCCCTCCACTTT
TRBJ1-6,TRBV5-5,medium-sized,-,CASSFFGAGDNSPLHF,TGTGCCAGCAGCTTTTTTGGGGCAGGGGATAATTCACCCCTCCACTTT
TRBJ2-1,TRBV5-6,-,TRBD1,CASSSGTGFLFF,TGTGCCAGCAGCTCGGGGACAGGATTTTTATTCTTC
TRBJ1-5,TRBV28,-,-,CASSFGRSHPQHF,TGTGCCAGCAGTTTCGGCAGATCACACCCCCAGCATTTT
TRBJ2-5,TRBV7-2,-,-,CASSFQETQYF,TGTGCCAGCAGCTTCCAAGAGACCCAGTACTTC
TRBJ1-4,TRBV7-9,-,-,CASSLGAEAYEKLFF,TGTGCCAGCAGCTTAGGGGCAGAAGCGTATGAAAAACTGTTTTTT
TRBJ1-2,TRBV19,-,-,CASSEYFGYTF,TGTGCCAGTTCCGAATATTTTGGCTACACCTTC
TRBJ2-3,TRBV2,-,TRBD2,CASSEVRLAADTQYF,TGTGCCAGCAGTGAAGTAAGACTAGCTGCAGATACGCAGTATTTT
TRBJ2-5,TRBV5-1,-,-,CASSFNPGETQYF,TGCGCCAGCAGCTTTAACCCTGGAGAGACCCAGTACTTC
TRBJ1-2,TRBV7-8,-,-,CASSSMTVYGYTF,TGTGCCAGCAGCTCCATGACAGTCTATGGCTACACCTTC
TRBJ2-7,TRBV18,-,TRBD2,CASSPPWERGTYEQYF,TGTGCCAGCTCACCCCCCTGGGAGCGGGGGACCTACGAGCAGTACTTC
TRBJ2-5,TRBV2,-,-,CASSVAGLQETQYF,TGTGCCAGCAGTGTTGCGGGGCTACAAGAGACCCAGTACTTC
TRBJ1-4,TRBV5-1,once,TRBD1,CASSLATGNEKLFF,TGCGCCAGCAGCTTGGCGACAGGGAATGAAAAACTGTTTTTT
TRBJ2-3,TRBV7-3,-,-,CASSLTRGSTDTQYF,TGTGCCAGCAGCTTAACTCGGGGGAGCACAGATACGCAGTATTTT
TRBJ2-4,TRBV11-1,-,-,CASRPRDGAKNIQYF,TGTGCCAGCAGACCTAGGGACGGGGCCAAAAACATTCAGTACTTC